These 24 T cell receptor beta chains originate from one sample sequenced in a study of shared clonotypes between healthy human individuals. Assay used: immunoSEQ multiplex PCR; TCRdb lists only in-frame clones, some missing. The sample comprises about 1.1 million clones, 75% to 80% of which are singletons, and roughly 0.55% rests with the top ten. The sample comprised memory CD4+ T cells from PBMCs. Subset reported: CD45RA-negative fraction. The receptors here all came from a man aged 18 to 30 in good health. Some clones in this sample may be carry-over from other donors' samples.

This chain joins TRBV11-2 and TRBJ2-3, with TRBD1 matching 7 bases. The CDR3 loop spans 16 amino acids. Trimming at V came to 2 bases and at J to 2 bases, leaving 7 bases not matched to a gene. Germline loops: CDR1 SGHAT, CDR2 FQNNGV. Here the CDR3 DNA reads TGTGCCAGCAGCTTAACAGCCGGGACAGCCACAGATACGCAGTATTTT. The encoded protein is CASSLTAGTATDTQYF.

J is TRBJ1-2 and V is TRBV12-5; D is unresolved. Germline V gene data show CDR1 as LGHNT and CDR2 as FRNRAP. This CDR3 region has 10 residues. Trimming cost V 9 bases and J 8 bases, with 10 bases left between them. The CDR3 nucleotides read TGTGCTAGGATATCGGGGGGCTACACCTTC. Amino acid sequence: CARISGGYTF. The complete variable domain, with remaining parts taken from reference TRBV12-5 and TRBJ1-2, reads DARVTQTPRHKVTEMGQEVTMRCQPILGHNTVFWYRQTMMQGLELLAYFRNRAPLDDSGMPKDRFSAEMPDATLATLKIQPSEPRDSAVYFCARISGGYTFGSGTRLTVV.

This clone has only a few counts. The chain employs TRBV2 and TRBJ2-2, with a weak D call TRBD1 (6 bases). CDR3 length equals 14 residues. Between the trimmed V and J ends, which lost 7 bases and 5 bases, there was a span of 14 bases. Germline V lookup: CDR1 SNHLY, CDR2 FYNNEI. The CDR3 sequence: CASKWTEKTGELFF. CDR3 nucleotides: TGTGCCAGCAAATGGACAGAGAAAACCGGGGAGCTGTTTTTT.

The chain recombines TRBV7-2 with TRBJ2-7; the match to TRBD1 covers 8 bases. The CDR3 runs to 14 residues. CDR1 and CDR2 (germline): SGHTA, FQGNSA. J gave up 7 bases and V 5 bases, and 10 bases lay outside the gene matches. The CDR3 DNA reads TGTGCCAGCAGCCTATTCCAGGGGGCGCAGGAGCAGTACTTC. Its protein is CASSLFQGAQEQYF.

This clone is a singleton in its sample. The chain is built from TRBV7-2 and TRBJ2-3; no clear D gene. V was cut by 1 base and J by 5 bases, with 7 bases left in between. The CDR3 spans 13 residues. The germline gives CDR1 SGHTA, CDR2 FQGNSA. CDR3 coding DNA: TGTGCCAGCAGCTTAGGGATAAGAGATACGCAGTATTTT. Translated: CASSLGIRDTQYF.

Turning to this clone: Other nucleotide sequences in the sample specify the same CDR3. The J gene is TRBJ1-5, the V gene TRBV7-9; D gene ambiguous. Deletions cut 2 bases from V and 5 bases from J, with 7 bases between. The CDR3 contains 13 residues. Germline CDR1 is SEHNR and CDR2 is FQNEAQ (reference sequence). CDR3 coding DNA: TGTGCCAGCAGCTTATGGGGAGATCAGCCCCAGCATTTT. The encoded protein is CASSLWGDQPQHF.

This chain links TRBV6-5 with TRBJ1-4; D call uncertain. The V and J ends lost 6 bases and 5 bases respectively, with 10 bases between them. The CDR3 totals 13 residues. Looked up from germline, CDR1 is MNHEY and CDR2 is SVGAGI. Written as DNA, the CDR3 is TGTGCCAGCAGGACGGTGGGGAATGAAAAACTGTTTTTT. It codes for CASRTVGNEKLFF.

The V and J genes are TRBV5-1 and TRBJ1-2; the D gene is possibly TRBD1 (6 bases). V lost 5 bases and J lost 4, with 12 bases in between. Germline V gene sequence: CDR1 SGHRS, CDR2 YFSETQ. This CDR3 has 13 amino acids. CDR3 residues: CASRHRVAYGYTF. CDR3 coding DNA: TGCGCCAGCAGGCACAGGGTAGCCTATGGCTACACCTTC.

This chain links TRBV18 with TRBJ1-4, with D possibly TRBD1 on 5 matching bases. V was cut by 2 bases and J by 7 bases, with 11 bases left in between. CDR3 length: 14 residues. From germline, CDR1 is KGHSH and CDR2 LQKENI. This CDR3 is CASSPGSGGEKLFF. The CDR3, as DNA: TGTGCCAGCTCACCAGGTTCCGGGGGTGAAAAACTGTTTTTT.

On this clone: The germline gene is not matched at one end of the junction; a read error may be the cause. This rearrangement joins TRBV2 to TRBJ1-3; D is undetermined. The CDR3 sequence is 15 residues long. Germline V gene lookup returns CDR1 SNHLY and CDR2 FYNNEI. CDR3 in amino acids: CASSEEKGSGNTIYF. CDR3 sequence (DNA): TGTGCCAGCAGCGAAGAAAAGGGATCTGGAAACACCATATATTTT.

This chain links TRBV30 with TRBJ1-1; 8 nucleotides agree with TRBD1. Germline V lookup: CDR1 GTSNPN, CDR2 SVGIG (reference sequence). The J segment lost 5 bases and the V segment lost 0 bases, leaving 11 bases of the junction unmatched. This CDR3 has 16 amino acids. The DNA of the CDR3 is TGTGCCTGGAGTGTTTTCGGGCAGGGGGCAAAAACTGAAGCTTTCTTT. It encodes CAWSVFGQGAKTEAFF.

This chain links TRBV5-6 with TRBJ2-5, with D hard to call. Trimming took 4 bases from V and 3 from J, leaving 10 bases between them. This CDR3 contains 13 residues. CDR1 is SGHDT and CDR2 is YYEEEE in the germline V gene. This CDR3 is CASSVTWEETQYF. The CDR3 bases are TGTGCCAGCAGCGTGACATGGGAAGAGACCCAGTACTTC.

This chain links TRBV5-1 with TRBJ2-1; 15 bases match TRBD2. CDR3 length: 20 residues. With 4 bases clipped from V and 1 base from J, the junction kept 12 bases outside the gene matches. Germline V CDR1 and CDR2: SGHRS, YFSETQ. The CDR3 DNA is TGCGCCAGCAGCCCGTCGGGAGGACTAGCGGGAGGGGCTTCCTACAATGAGCAGTTCTTC. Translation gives CASSPSGGLAGGASYNEQFF.

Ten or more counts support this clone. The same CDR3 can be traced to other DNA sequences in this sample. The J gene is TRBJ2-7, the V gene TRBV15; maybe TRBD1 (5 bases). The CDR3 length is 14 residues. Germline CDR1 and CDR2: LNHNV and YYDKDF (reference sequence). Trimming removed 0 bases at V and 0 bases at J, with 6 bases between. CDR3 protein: CATSRDRVSYEQYF. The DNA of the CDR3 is TGTGCCACCAGCAGAGACAGGGTCTCCTACGAGCAGTACTTC.

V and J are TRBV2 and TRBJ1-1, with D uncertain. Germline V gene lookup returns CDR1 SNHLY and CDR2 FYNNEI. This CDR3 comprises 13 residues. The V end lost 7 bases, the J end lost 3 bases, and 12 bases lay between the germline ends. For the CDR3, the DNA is TGTGCCAGCATGAAAACTAGGGACACTGAAGCTTTCTTT. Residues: CASMKTRDTEAFF.

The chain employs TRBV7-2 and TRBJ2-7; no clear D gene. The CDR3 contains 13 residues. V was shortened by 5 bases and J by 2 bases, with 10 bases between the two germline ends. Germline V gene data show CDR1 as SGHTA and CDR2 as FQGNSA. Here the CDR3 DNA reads TGTGCCAGCAGCCCTCGGGTCGCCTACGAGCAGTACTTC. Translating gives CASSPRVAYEQYF.

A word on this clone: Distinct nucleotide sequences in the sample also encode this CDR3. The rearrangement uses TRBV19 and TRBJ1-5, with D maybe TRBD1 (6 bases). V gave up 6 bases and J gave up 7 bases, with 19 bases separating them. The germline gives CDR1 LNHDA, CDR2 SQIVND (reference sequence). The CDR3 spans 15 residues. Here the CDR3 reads CASSPRTGGTQPQHF. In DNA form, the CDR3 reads TGTGCCAGTAGCCCACGTACGGGGGGCACCCAGCCCCAGCATTTT. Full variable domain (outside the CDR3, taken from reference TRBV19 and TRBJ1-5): DGGITQSPKYLFRKEGQNVTLSCEQNLNHDAMYWYRQDPGQGLRLIYYSQIVNDFQKGDIAEGYSVSREKKESFPLTVTSAQKNPTAFYLCASSPRTGGTQPQHFGDGTRLSIL.

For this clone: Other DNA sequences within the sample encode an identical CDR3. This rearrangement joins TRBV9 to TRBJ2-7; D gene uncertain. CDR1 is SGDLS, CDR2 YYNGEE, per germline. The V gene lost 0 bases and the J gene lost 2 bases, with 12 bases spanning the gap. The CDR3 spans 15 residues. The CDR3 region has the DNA TGTGCCAGCAGCGTAGCGTCTGGCAGTGCCTACGAGCAGTACTTC. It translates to CASSVASGSAYEQYF.

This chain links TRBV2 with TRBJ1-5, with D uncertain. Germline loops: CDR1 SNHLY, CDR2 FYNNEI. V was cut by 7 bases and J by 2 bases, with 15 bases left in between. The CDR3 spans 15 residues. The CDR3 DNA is TGTGCCAGCAACGGAGGTTTTGATGGCAATCAGCCCCAGCATTTT. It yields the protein CASNGGFDGNQPQHF.

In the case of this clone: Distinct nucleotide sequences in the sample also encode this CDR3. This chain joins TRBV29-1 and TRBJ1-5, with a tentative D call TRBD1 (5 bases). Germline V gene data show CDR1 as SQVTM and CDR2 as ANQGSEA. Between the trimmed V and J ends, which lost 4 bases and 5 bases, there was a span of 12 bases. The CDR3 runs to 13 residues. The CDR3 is CSVGQGRDQPQHF. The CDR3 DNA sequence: TGCAGCGTTGGGCAGGGTCGGGATCAGCCCCAGCATTTT.

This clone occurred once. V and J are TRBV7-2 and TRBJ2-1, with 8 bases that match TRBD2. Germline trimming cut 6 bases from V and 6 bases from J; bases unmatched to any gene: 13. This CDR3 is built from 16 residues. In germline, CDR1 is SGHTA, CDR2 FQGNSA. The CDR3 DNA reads TGTGCCAGCAGTCGATCCGGGACTAGAAGCGTCAATGAGCAGTTCTTC. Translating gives CASSRSGTRSVNEQFF.

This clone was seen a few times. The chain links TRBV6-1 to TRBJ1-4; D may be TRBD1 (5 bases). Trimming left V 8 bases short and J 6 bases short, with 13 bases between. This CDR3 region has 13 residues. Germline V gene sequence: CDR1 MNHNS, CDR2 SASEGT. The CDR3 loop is CASLRVTDEKLFF. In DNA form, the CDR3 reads TGTGCCAGCCTTAGGGTGACAGATGAAAAACTGTTTTTT.

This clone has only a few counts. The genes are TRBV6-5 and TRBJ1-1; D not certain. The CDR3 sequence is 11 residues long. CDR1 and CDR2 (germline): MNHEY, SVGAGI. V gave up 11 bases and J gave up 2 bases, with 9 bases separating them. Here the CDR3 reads CACRTNTEAFF. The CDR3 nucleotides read TGTGCCTGCCGTACCAACACTGAAGCTTTCTTT.

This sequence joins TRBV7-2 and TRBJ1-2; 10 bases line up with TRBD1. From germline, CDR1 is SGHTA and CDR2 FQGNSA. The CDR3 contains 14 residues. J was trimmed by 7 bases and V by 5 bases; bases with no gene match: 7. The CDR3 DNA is TGTGCCAGCAGCGACAGGGGGCCGGCGGGTGGCTACACCTTC. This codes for CASSDRGPAGGYTF.